The next 21 T cell receptor beta chains were all read from a single sample in a study of Tregs in tolerant kidney transplant recipients. Assay: immunoSEQ multiplex PCR; the TCRdb copy retains only in-frame clones and omits some. The data show about 94,000 clones, 80% to 95% seen once. The material was CD4+ T cells from blood, obtained before the transplant. The receptors originated from a human donor who received a combined kidney and bone marrow transplant.

The V gene is TRBV4-2, the J gene TRBJ1-4, with D unclear. With 0 bases removed from V and 7 bases from J, the gap between germline ends came to 9 bases. CDR3 length equals 14 residues. CDR1 and CDR2 from the germline V gene are LGHNA and YNFKEQ. CDR3 amino acids: CASSQDSRLEKLFF. CDR3 DNA sequence: TGTGCCAGCAGCCAAGATTCCAGGCTTGAAAAACTGTTTTTT.

The chain has TRBV7-2 and TRBJ2-1; 8 bases are a match to TRBD2. The CDR3 loop spans 15 amino acids. J gave up 4 bases and V 5 bases, and 7 bases lay outside the gene matches. Per the germline V gene, CDR1 is SGHTA and CDR2 is FQGNSA. DNA for the CDR3: TGTGCCAGCAGCCCGGGAGGGGGGCAATACAATGAGCAGTTCTTC. Protein: CASSPGGGQYNEQFF.

This clone was seen a handful of times. The chain carries TRBV27 and TRBJ2-5, with 10 bases lining up with TRBD1. The J call may be wrong; the DNA end is better matched by TRBJ2-7. Germline V CDR1 and CDR2: MNHEY, SMNVEV (reference sequence). The CDR3 is made up of 15 amino acids. CDR3 DNA sequence: TGTGCCAGCAGCCTCCTTGGACAGGGGGTCTACGAGCAGTACTTC. Translating gives CASSLLGQGVYEQYF.

This sequence joins TRBV29-1 and TRBJ2-1; a weak D match, TRBD2 (6 bases). This CDR3 comprises 14 residues. Germline values: CDR1 SQVTM, CDR2 ANQGSEA. Trimming left V 7 bases short and J 2 bases short, with 15 bases between. The CDR3 DNA is TGCAGCGCCGCCCTAGCGTCCACCTACAATGAGCAGTTCTTC. Residues: CSAALASTYNEQFF.

The rearrangement uses TRBV5-1 and TRBJ2-3, with D uncertain. This CDR3 region has 14 residues. CDR1 is SGHRS and CDR2 is YFSETQ in the germline V gene. Trimming stripped 3 bases from V and 1 base from J, with 9 bases between. The CDR3 bases are TGCGCCAGCAGCTCCGCGGAAGGCACAGATACGCAGTATTTT. It encodes CASSSAEGTDTQYF.

About this clone: The same CDR3 is also encoded by other DNA sequences in this sample. The chain couples TRBV9 to TRBJ1-6, with 7 bases matching TRBD1. CDR3 length: 15 residues. The V and J ends lost 0 bases and 4 bases, in that order; junction bases with no gene match: 1. Per germline, CDR1 SGDLS and CDR2 YYNGEE. In nucleotides, the CDR3 is TGTGCCAGCAGCGTAGAGACAGGGTATAATTCACCCCTCCACTTT. Translated: CASSVETGYNSPLHF. The full variable domain, with the rest looked up from reference TRBV9 and TRBJ1-6, is DSGVTQTPKHLITATGQRVTLRCSPRSGDLSVYWYQQSLDQGLQFLIQYYNGEERAKGNILERFSAQQFPDLHSELNLSSLELGDSALYFCASSVETGYNSPLHFGNGTRLTVT.

This clone is a singleton in its sample. The rearrangement uses TRBV7-2 and TRBJ1-1; no clear D. CDR3 length: 16 residues. Trimming cost V 1 base and J 0 bases, with 12 bases left between them. Germline lookup yields CDR1 SGHTA and CDR2 FQGNSA. CDR3 amino acids: CASSLVPGIMNTEAFF. The CDR3 DNA reads as TGTGCCAGCAGCTTAGTACCCGGGATAATGAACACTGAAGCTTTCTTT.

The chain is built from TRBV11-3 and TRBJ2-7; TRBD1 matches at 7 bases. Germline assignment: CDR1 SGHNT and CDR2 YENEEA. V lost 1 base, J lost 12 bases, and 6 bases stayed unmatched. This CDR3 has 12 amino acids. Here the CDR3 reads CASSLADRVVYF. The CDR3, as DNA: TGTGCCAGCAGCTTAGCAGACAGGGTCGTGTACTTC.

The chain employs TRBV2 and TRBJ2-5; a weak D match, TRBD2 (6 bases). CDR3 length equals 14 residues. Deletions cut 6 bases from V and 0 bases from J, with 11 bases between. Germline V gives CDR1 SNHLY, CDR2 FYNNEI. For the CDR3, the DNA is TGTGCCAGCAGCCCTGCGGGGTACCAAGAGACCCAGTACTTC. Encoded protein: CASSPAGYQETQYF. Drawing the rest from reference TRBV2 and TRBJ2-5, the complete variable domain is EPEVTQTPSHQVTQMGQEVILRCVPISNHLYFYWYRQILGQKVEFLVSFYNNEISEKSEIFDDQFSVERPDGSNFTLKIRSTKLEDSAMYFCASSPAGYQETQYFGPGTRLLVL.

This clone was detected only once. One end of the junction fails to match germline, which may point to a read error. This chain's CDR3 is CASSLGQMISGDTIYF. As DNA, the CDR3 is TGTGCCAGCTCACTTGGACAGATGATCTCTGGAGACACCATATATTTT. This rearrangement joins TRBV18 to TRBJ1-3, with D possibly matching TRBD1 (6 bases). CDR3 length equals 16 residues. Germline assignment: CDR1 KGHSH and CDR2 LQKENI.

The chain combines TRBV19 with TRBJ2-2; tentative D call: TRBD2 (7 bases). V was pared by 7 bases and J by 3 bases, with 21 bases between. The CDR3 runs to 17 residues. Germline-derived CDR1 and CDR2 are LNHDA and SQIVND (reference sequence). The CDR3 is CASTKKGGGVDTGELFF. As DNA, the CDR3 is TGTGCCAGTACCAAAAAAGGGGGGGGCGTGGACACCGGGGAGCTGTTTTTT.

This chain joins TRBV7-8 and TRBJ1-4; D call uncertain. The germline V and J ends were trimmed by 1 base and 4 bases, with 10 bases remaining between them. Germline values: CDR1 SGHVS, CDR2 FQNEAQ. The CDR3 has 15 residues. The CDR3 DNA is TGTGCCAGCAGCTTAGTCCGCAGAAATAATGAAAAACTGTTTTTT. Translation gives CASSLVRRNNEKLFF.

V is TRBV29-1 and J is TRBJ1-2; D perhaps matches TRBD1 (5 bases). Germline-derived CDR1 and CDR2 are SQVTM and ANQGSEA. V lost 3 bases and J 5 bases, leaving 13 bases between the germline ends. The CDR3 covers 13 residues. CDR3 region: CSVDRTRGYGYTF. CDR3 nucleotide sequence: TGCAGCGTTGATCGGACAAGGGGATATGGCTACACCTTC. The entire variable domain, with the rest obtained from reference TRBV29-1 and TRBJ1-2, is as follows: SAVISQKPSRDICQRGTSLTIQCQVDSQVTMMFWYRQQPGQSLTLIATANQGSEATYESGFVIDKFPISRPNLTFSTLTVSNMSPEDSSIYLCSVDRTRGYGYTFGSGTRLTVV.

With regard to this clone: An end of the junction differs from the germline gene, which may be a read error. Additional DNA sequences in this sample encode the identical CDR3. V is TRBV7-3 and J is TRBJ1-6, with TRBD1 as a possible D gene (6 bases). The germline gives CDR1 SGHTA, CDR2 FQGTGA. This CDR3 contains 16 residues. CDR3 in DNA: TGTGCCAGCAGCTTAGGGTCTGGGGGCAATAATTCCCCCCTCCACTTT. Translating gives CASSLGSGGNNSPLHF.

The chain couples TRBV29-1 to TRBJ2-1; 9 positions agree with TRBD2. The CDR3 is 14 amino acids. The V segment lost 5 bases and the J segment 6 bases; nucleotides outside the gene matches: 8. CDR1 and CDR2 (germline): SQVTM, ANQGSEA. The CDR3 sequence is CSVRRREGRNEQFF. The CDR3 bases are TGCAGCGTTCGTCGGCGGGAGGGCCGCAATGAGCAGTTCTTC.

The chain uses TRBV13 and TRBJ2-7, with 9 bases that match TRBD1. The V gene's germline CDR1 is PRHDT and CDR2 FYEKMQ (reference sequence). V lost 3 bases to trimming and J lost 2 bases; unmatched junction nucleotides: 5. The CDR3 is 15 amino acids. CDR3 nucleotides: TGTGCCAGCAGCTTTACGGGACAGGGTACCTACGAGCAGTACTTC. Protein sequence: CASSFTGQGTYEQYF.

This sequence joins TRBV9 and TRBJ2-2; 12 positions agree with TRBD2. This CDR3 has 22 residues. The trim removed 2 bases at V and 5 bases at J, leaving 22 bases unmatched. Germline V gene lookup returns CDR1 SGDLS and CDR2 YYNGEE. The CDR3 spells CASSVPGPGLAGPKGKTGELFF. The CDR3, as DNA: TGTGCCAGCAGCGTGCCTGGACCGGGACTAGCGGGCCCAAAGGGGAAAACCGGGGAGCTGTTTTTT.

This chain links TRBV27 with TRBJ1-1; maybe TRBD1 (6 bases). This CDR3 region has 15 residues. The germline CDR1 and CDR2 sequences are MNHEY and SMNVEV (reference sequence). V lost 7 bases, J lost 4 bases, and 19 bases lay in between. This CDR3 reads CASIPWGRGGTEAFF. The CDR3 DNA reads as TGTGCCAGCATTCCCTGGGGGAGAGGGGGCACTGAAGCTTTCTTT.

The chain carries TRBV4-2 and TRBJ1-4; no clear D gene. The V gene lost 0 bases and the J gene lost 1 base, with 6 bases spanning the gap. Germline V gene sequence: CDR1 LGHNA, CDR2 YNFKEQ. The CDR3 covers 15 residues. CDR3 DNA: TGTGCCAGCAGCCAAGAGGCAGAAACTAATGAAAAACTGTTTTTT. Amino acids: CASSQEAETNEKLFF.

The rearrangement uses TRBV9 and TRBJ2-3; D possibly corresponds to TRBD1 (6 bases). The germline CDR1 and CDR2 sequences are SGDLS and YYNGEE. Trimming shortened V by 3 bases and J by 2 bases, and 16 bases separated the two germline ends. This CDR3 has 16 residues. For the CDR3, the DNA is TGTGCCAGCAGCGCCCCTGGGGGCAGTCTCACAGATACGCAGTATTTT. It is translated as CASSAPGGSLTDTQYF.

The rearrangement uses TRBV28 and TRBJ2-4; a weak D match, TRBD2 (6 bases). The CDR3 runs 14 residues. Germline V gene lookup returns CDR1 MDHEN and CDR2 SYDVKM. V dropped 2 bases and J dropped 6 bases, with 11 bases sitting between them. The CDR3 region has the DNA TGTGCCAGCAGTTTACGGGGGAACGGAAACATTCAGTACTTC. Translation gives CASSLRGNGNIQYF.